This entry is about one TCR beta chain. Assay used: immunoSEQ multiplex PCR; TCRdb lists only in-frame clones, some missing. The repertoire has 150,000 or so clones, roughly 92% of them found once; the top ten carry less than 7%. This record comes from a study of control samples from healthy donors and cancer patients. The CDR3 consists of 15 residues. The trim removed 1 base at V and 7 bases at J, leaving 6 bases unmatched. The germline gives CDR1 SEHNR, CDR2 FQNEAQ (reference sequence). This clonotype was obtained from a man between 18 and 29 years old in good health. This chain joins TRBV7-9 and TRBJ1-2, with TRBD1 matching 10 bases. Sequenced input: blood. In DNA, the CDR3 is TGTGCCAGCAGCTTAGTAGACAGGGGGCGCGGTGGCTACACCTTC. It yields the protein CASSLVDRGRGGYTF. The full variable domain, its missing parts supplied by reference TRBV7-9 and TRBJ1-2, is DTGVSQNPRHKITKRGQNVTFRCDPISEHNRLYWYRQTLGQGPEFLTYFQNEAQLEKSRLLSDRFSAERPKGSFSTLEIQRTEQGDSAMYLCASSLVDRGRGGYTFGSGTRLTVV.